These 27 T cell receptor beta chains were sequenced from one sample in a study of T cell changes during pregnancy in multiple sclerosis. Sequenced by immunoSEQ multiplex PCR; TCRdb stores in-frame clones only, minus some. The sample records some 80,000 clones, nearly 95% being singletons. Sample: peripheral blood, taken in the second trimester of pregnancy. These TCRs come from a female donor with multiple sclerosis, enrolled in a pregnancy study.

CDR3 nucleotides: TGCGCCAGCAGCTTGGCTCAGGGCACTACTCGGGAGCAGTACTTC. Translating it yields CASSLAQGTTREQYF. The chain has TRBV5-1 and TRBJ2-7; tentative D call: TRBD1 (5 bases). The CDR3 extends over 15 amino acids. The germline V and J ends were trimmed by 0 bases and 7 bases, with 17 bases remaining between them. The germline V gene has CDR1 SGHRS and CDR2 YFSETQ. Based on the CDR3 plus reference TRBV5-1 and TRBJ2-7, the full variable domain is KAGVTQTPRYLIKTRGQQVTLSCSPISGHRSVSWYQQTPGQGLQFLFEYFSETQRNKGNFPGRFSGRQFSNSRSEMNVSTLELGDSALYLCASSLAQGTTREQYFGPGTRLTVT.

The chain carries TRBV5-1 and TRBJ2-3, with a tentative D call TRBD1 (5 bases). Trimming removed 3 bases from V and 5 bases from J, with 13 bases in between. CDR1 and CDR2 (germline): SGHRS, YFSETQ. The CDR3 is 14 residues long. In DNA form, the CDR3 reads TGCGCCAGCAGCTCAGGACATAGCCGAGATACGCAGTATTTT. Residues: CASSSGHSRDTQYF.

The chain has TRBV7-6 and TRBJ1-5; 7 bases are shared with TRBD1. CDR1 and CDR2 (germline): SGHVS, FNYEAQ. J gave up 10 bases and V 0 bases, and 15 bases lay outside the gene matches. The CDR3 sequence is 17 residues long. The CDR3 sequence: CASSLALGQTSILPQHF. As DNA, the CDR3 is TGTGCCAGCAGCTTAGCGCTGGGACAGACCTCAATTTTACCCCAGCATTTT.

The chain uses TRBV15 and TRBJ2-3; D not resolved. V lost 5 bases, J lost 9 bases, and 9 bases lay in between. Germline CDR1 and CDR2: LNHNV and YYDKDF (reference sequence). This CDR3 has 11 amino acids. The CDR3 is CATSAGRTQYF. The DNA for the CDR3 is TGTGCCACCAGCGCTGGCAGGACGCAGTATTTT.

The chain links TRBV7-9 to TRBJ2-7; 8 positions agree with TRBD1. With 5 bases clipped from V and 3 bases from J, the junction kept 6 bases outside the gene matches. The CDR3 runs to 14 residues. Per the germline V gene, CDR1 is SEHNR and CDR2 is FQNEAQ (reference sequence). This CDR3 is CASSPRQGNYEQYF. CDR3 coding DNA: TGTGCCAGCAGCCCTCGACAGGGGAACTACGAGCAGTACTTC.

The CDR3 loop reads CASSFGGKSYEQYF. The CDR3 DNA sequence: TGTGCCAGCAGCTTTGGCGGGAAGTCCTACGAGCAGTACTTC. The chain uses TRBV5-4 and TRBJ2-7, with D possibly being TRBD2 (6 bases). The V gene's germline CDR1 is SGHNT and CDR2 YYREEE (reference sequence). The CDR3 loop spans 14 amino acids. With 2 bases removed from V and 1 base from J, the gap between germline ends came to 10 bases.

The genes are TRBV4-3 and TRBJ2-7; D possibly corresponds to TRBD1 (5 bases). Germline CDR1 is LGHNA and CDR2 is YSLEER. With 5 bases removed from V and 2 bases from J, the gap between germline ends came to 13 bases. This CDR3 has 14 amino acids. Here the CDR3 reads CASSLIAGTYEQYF. The DNA for the CDR3 is TGCGCCAGCAGCTTAATTGCAGGGACCTACGAGCAGTACTTC.

The J gene is TRBJ2-5, the V gene TRBV5-1; D is undetermined. Trimming removed 1 base from V and 2 bases from J, with 6 bases in between. The CDR3 runs 13 residues. Germline CDR1 is SGHRS and CDR2 is YFSETQ. CDR3 region: CASSLNGQETQYF. For the CDR3, the DNA is TGCGCCAGCAGCTTGAACGGGCAAGAGACCCAGTACTTC.

This chain links TRBV4-1 with TRBJ2-7; 12 nucleotides match TRBD2. V lost 2 bases and J lost 1; bases outside the gene matches: 6. Looked up from germline, CDR1 is MGHRA and CDR2 is YSYEKL. The CDR3 has 17 amino acids. The CDR3 protein is CASSQIGLAGTSYEQYF. CDR3 nucleotide sequence: TGCGCCAGCAGCCAAATTGGACTAGCGGGGACTTCCTACGAGCAGTACTTC.

The chain uses TRBV10-3 and TRBJ2-1; TRBD2 matches 8 bases. CDR1 is ENHRY and CDR2 is SYGVKD in the germline V gene. The CDR3 consists of 15 residues. With 2 bases clipped from V and 0 bases from J, the junction kept 0 bases outside the gene matches. The DNA of the CDR3 is TGTGCCATCAGTGAGACTAGCGGCTCCTACAATGAGCAGTTCTTC. Encoded protein: CAISETSGSYNEQFF.

This chain links TRBV7-7 with TRBJ2-7; no firm D call. The CDR3 is 11 amino acids. With 4 bases removed from V and 7 bases from J, the gap between germline ends came to 8 bases. Germline V gene lookup returns CDR1 SSHAT and CDR2 FNYEAQ (reference sequence). The CDR3 loop is CASSSGGEQYF. CDR3 coding DNA: TGTGCCAGCAGCTCAGGTGGGGAGCAGTACTTC.

The rearrangement joins TRBV13 to TRBJ1-3; D is perhaps TRBD1 (5 bases). V shed 4 bases and J shed 3 bases, with 16 bases lying between them. This CDR3 spans 16 amino acids. The V gene's germline CDR1 is PRHDT and CDR2 FYEKMQ (reference sequence). The CDR3 loop reads CASSSSGLTDGNTIYF. The DNA for the CDR3 is TGTGCCAGCAGCTCATCGGGACTTACAGATGGAAACACCATATATTTT.

In DNA, the CDR3 is TGTGCCAGCAGTCCTGATAGCGGGAGAGGAGAGACCCAGTACTTC. Residues: CASSPDSGRGETQYF. The chain has TRBV27 and TRBJ2-5, with 9 bases fitting TRBD2. Germline CDR1 MNHEY, CDR2 SMNVEV (reference sequence). V trimming: 5 bases; J trimming: 4 bases; junction bases outside the gene matches: 8. The CDR3 contains 15 residues.

The chain recombines TRBV9 with TRBJ2-7; TRBD2 aligns across 8 bases. This CDR3 comprises 15 residues. The junction had 7 bases not matched to a gene; V was cut back by 2 bases and J by 3 bases. CDR1 SGDLS and CDR2 YYNGEE come from the germline V gene. CDR3 protein: CASSVAPGGIYEQYF. Here the CDR3 DNA reads TGTGCCAGCAGCGTCGCGCCGGGAGGGATCTACGAGCAGTACTTC.

The gene calls are TRBV6-6 and TRBJ2-7, with a possible D match to TRBD2 (5 bases). CDR1 MNHNY and CDR2 SVGAGI come from the germline V gene (reference sequence). With 2 bases removed from V and 5 bases from J, the gap between germline ends came to 7 bases. This CDR3 is built from 12 residues. CDR3: CASSYRRDEQYF. The CDR3 DNA follows: TGTGCCAGCAGTTACCGGCGGGACGAGCAGTACTTC.

This chain uses TRBV2 with TRBJ2-6; the D gene is possibly TRBD1 (6 bases). The CDR3 has 17 residues. V shed 2 bases and J shed 2 bases, with 13 bases lying between them. CDR1 SNHLY and CDR2 FYNNEI come from the germline V gene. CDR3 in DNA: TGTGCCAGCAGTGAACGACAGGAACCTACTGGGGCCAACGTCCTGACTTTC. Translated, it gives CASSERQEPTGANVLTF. Combining the CDR3 with reference TRBV2 and TRBJ2-6 gives the whole variable domain EPEVTQTPSHQVTQMGQEVILRCVPISNHLYFYWYRQILGQKVEFLVSFYNNEISEKSEIFDDQFSVERPDGSNFTLKIRSTKLEDSAMYFCASSERQEPTGANVLTFGAGSRLTVL.

The chain has TRBV27 and TRBJ2-7; 7 bases agree with TRBD1. This CDR3 has 13 amino acids. J gave up 7 bases and V 4 bases, and 7 bases lay outside the gene matches. Germline V lookup: CDR1 MNHEY, CDR2 SMNVEV (reference sequence). The CDR3 reads CASSSTGAGEQYF. CDR3 bases: TGTGCCAGCAGTTCTACAGGGGCAGGGGAGCAGTACTTC.

V gene TRBV15 combines with J gene TRBJ2-2; 13 nucleotides line up with TRBD2. Germline lookup yields CDR1 LNHNV and CDR2 YYDKDF (reference sequence). The CDR3 consists of 17 residues. V shed 2 bases, J shed 4 bases, and the junction held 4 bases outside the gene matches. This CDR3 is CATSRPGLAGATGELFF. The CDR3 nucleotides are TGTGCCACCAGCAGACCCGGACTAGCGGGAGCCACCGGGGAGCTGTTTTTT. The full variable domain, completed using reference TRBV15 and TRBJ2-2, is DAMVIQNPRYQVTQFGKPVTLSCSQTLNHNVMYWYQQKSSQAPKLLFHYYDKDFNNEADTPDNFQSRRPNTSFCFLDIRSPGLGDTAMYLCATSRPGLAGATGELFFGEGSRLTVL.

This chain uses TRBV29-1 with TRBJ2-2; 8 bases map to TRBD1. V was clipped by 6 bases and J by 1 base; unmatched bases: 4. In germline, CDR1 is SQVTM, CDR2 ANQGSEA. The CDR3 contains 14 residues. CDR3 amino acids: CSVDRDGNTGELFF. CDR3 nucleotide sequence: TGCAGCGTGGACAGGGATGGGAACACCGGGGAGCTGTTTTTT.

The table lists this clone with a count of one. The rearrangement links TRBV11-3 to TRBJ2-5; 9 bases are a match to TRBD1. Germline V gene sequence: CDR1 SGHNT, CDR2 YENEEA. J lost 4 bases, V lost 2 bases, and 5 bases had no gene match. CDR3 length: 15 residues. CDR3 bases: TGTGCCAGCAGCTTACAACCGACAGGGGGAGAGACCCAGTACTTC. This codes for CASSLQPTGGETQYF.

The genes are TRBV27 and TRBJ2-2; D might be TRBD1 (6 bases). Germline V gene data show CDR1 as MNHEY and CDR2 as SMNVEV (reference sequence). The CDR3 runs 14 residues. Trimming stripped 8 bases from V and 6 bases from J, with 16 bases between. The CDR3, as DNA: TGTGCCAGCGGAAAACAGGGCAGCGCCGGGGAGCTGTTTTTT. Translating it yields CASGKQGSAGELFF.

This clone was seen once. CDR3 in amino acids: CASSNSRVGNTIYF. The CDR3 coding sequence is TGTGCCAGCAGCAACTCCAGGGTTGGAAACACCATATATTTT. The chain carries TRBV21-1 and TRBJ1-3; TRBD1, the table's D call, lacks a check against the DNA. TRBV21-1 is annotated as a pseudogene. The CDR3 has 14 residues.

V usage is TRBV6-1 and J usage is TRBJ2-3, with D tentatively TRBD2 (6 bases). Germline loops: CDR1 MNHNS, CDR2 SASEGT. This CDR3 spans 15 amino acids. Between the trimmed V and J ends, which lost 0 bases and 2 bases, there was a span of 9 bases. The CDR3 DNA reads TGTGCCAGCAGTGAAGCAGGACTAACCACAGATACGCAGTATTTT. Translated: CASSEAGLTTDTQYF.

As to this clone: The identical CDR3 is also encoded by other nucleotide sequences in the sample. J is TRBJ2-1 and V is TRBV30, with 10 bases matching TRBD2. The CDR3 has 15 amino acids. V shed 0 bases and J 1 base; nucleotides not matched to a gene: 0. CDR1 and CDR2 from the germline V gene are GTSNPN and SVGIG (reference sequence). CDR3: CAWSVLAGSYNEQFF. CDR3 coding DNA: TGTGCCTGGAGTGTACTAGCGGGGTCCTACAATGAGCAGTTCTTC.

The V call is TRBV4-1, the J call TRBJ2-3, with D possibly TRBD2 on 6 matching bases. With 4 bases removed from V and 2 bases from J, the gap between germline ends came to 10 bases. CDR3 length: 14 residues. CDR1 is MGHRA, CDR2 YSYEKL, per germline. The CDR3 reads CASSPRLVTDTQYF. In DNA, the CDR3 is TGCGCCAGCAGCCCCCGACTAGTCACAGATACGCAGTATTTT.

V usage is TRBV19 and J usage is TRBJ1-5; D unclear. Germline V lookup: CDR1 LNHDA, CDR2 SQIVND (reference sequence). This CDR3 contains 12 residues. V was trimmed by 3 bases and J by 8 bases, leaving 8 bases between them. CDR3 region: CASSIAGKPQHF. The DNA of the CDR3 is TGTGCCAGTAGTATTGCGGGGAAGCCCCAGCATTTT.

The chain joins TRBV5-1 to TRBJ1-2; the D gene is possibly TRBD1 (6 bases). The CDR3 spans 13 residues. Germline CDR1 reads SGHRS; CDR2 reads YFSETQ. Trimming pared 0 bases from V and 4 bases from J, leaving 7 bases between. The CDR3 reads CASSLGTAYGYTF. CDR3 sequence (DNA): TGCGCCAGCAGCTTGGGGACAGCCTATGGCTACACCTTC.